Below, 13 T cell receptor beta chains from the same sample are listed, as sequenced in a study of blood T cell repertoires in COVID-19. Assay used: immunoSEQ multiplex PCR; TCRdb lists only in-frame clones, some missing. The repertoire has over 75,000 clones, 82% of them found once; the top ten carry 0.95% to 1.5%. The sequenced material came from peripheral blood. The origin of the receptors is a woman at least 80 years old with acute or convalescent COVID-19.

The rearrangement links TRBV4-2 to TRBJ2-3, with TRBD2 matching over 14 bases. Trimming cost V 3 bases and J 1 base; bases outside gene matches: 15. This CDR3 is built from 21 residues. CDR1 and CDR2 (germline): LGHNA, YNFKEQ. The DNA for the CDR3 is TGTGCCAGCAGCCACCAACCGGGACTAGCGGGAGTTCATGCAGGCACAGATACGCAGTATTTT. Protein: CASSHQPGLAGVHAGTDTQYF.

The DNA for the CDR3 is TGTGCCAGCAGTTTGACTATTACTAGCACAGATACGCAGTATTTT. Translated: CASSLTITSTDTQYF. The chain employs TRBV27 and TRBJ2-3; D may be TRBD2 (5 bases). Germline lookup yields CDR1 MNHEY and CDR2 SMNVEV (reference sequence). V lost 3 bases, J lost 0 bases, and 10 bases lay in between. The CDR3 is 15 amino acids.

The V and J genes are TRBV5-1 and TRBJ2-3; tentative D call: TRBD2 (5 bases). The ends were cut back, 0 bases at V and 4 bases at J, with 12 bases in the middle. Per the germline V gene, CDR1 is SGHRS and CDR2 is YFSETQ. The length of the CDR3 is 15 residues. The chain's CDR3 is CASSLGQLDADTQYF. In nucleotides, the CDR3 is TGCGCCAGCAGCTTGGGGCAACTAGACGCAGATACGCAGTATTTT.

The rearrangement links TRBV5-1 to TRBJ2-5, with unresolved D. The CDR3 is made up of 14 amino acids. V was trimmed by 3 bases and J by 5 bases, leaving 14 bases between them. Germline V CDR1 and CDR2: SGHRS, YFSETQ. For the CDR3, the DNA is TGCGCCAGCAGCTCTGAGCACAGTGGGGAGACCCAGTACTTC. Translation gives CASSSEHSGETQYF.

This chain links TRBV3-1 (or the pseudogene TRBV3-2) with TRBJ2-1; weak D call: TRBD2 (6 bases). CDR1 and CDR2 (germline): LGHDT, YNNKEL (reference sequence). Trimming left V 4 bases short and J 10 bases short, with 17 bases between. This CDR3 contains 14 residues. CDR3 in amino acids: CASSLPMGGGEQFF. Here the CDR3 DNA reads TGTGCCAGCAGCCTCCCTATGGGAGGAGGGGAGCAGTTCTTC.

The chain employs TRBV18 and TRBJ1-3; maybe TRBD1 (5 bases). Germline V lookup: CDR1 KGHSH, CDR2 LQKENI. The CDR3 covers 15 residues. Trimming stripped 5 bases from V and 10 bases from J, with 21 bases between. CDR3 loop: CASSSGLAGPGTIYF. DNA of the CDR3: TGTGCCAGCTCATCAGGCCTGGCGGGGCCGGGGACCATATATTTT.

The chain employs TRBV23-1 and TRBJ1-5; D call uncertain. TRBV23-1 is an ORF for which the function is uncertain. The CDR3 length is 13 residues. The V gene lost 3 bases and the J gene lost 4 bases, with 7 bases spanning the gap. The CDR3 DNA sequence: TGCGCCAGCAGTCACCTCCTTAATCAGCCCCAGCATTTT. Translating it yields CASSHLLNQPQHF.

The rearrangement links TRBV6-5 to TRBJ2-7; 9 nucleotides line up with TRBD2. The CDR3 loop spans 13 amino acids. Germline V gene data show CDR1 as MNHEY and CDR2 as SVGAGI. The ends lost 8 bases at V and 2 bases at J; junction bases unmatched: 4. The CDR3, as DNA: TGTGCCAGCGCAGCGGGGGGCCCCTACGAGCAGTACTTC. Translated: CASAAGGPYEQYF.

V and J are TRBV7-9 and TRBJ2-7; D is ambiguous. The V end was cut by 2 bases, the J end by 4 bases, with 3 bases between. The germline V gene encodes CDR1 SEHNR and CDR2 FQNEAQ (reference sequence). The CDR3 consists of 11 residues. The CDR3 region is CASSLSYEQYF. The CDR3 DNA reads as TGTGCCAGCAGCTTATCTTACGAGCAGTACTTC. Supplemented by reference TRBV7-9 and TRBJ2-7, the full variable domain reads DTGVSQNPRHKITKRGQNVTFRCDPISEHNRLYWYRQTLGQGPEFLTYFQNEAQLEKSRLLSDRFSAERPKGSFSTLEIQRTEQGDSAMYLCASSLSYEQYFGPGTRLTVT.

This sequence joins TRBV5-1 and TRBJ2-1, with D possibly matching TRBD1 (5 bases). Germline CDR1 reads SGHRS; CDR2 reads YFSETQ. CDR3 size: 15 residues. V dropped 0 bases and J dropped 0 bases, with 7 bases sitting between them. CDR3 amino acids: CASSLGGLSYNEQFF. The CDR3 DNA sequence: TGCGCCAGCAGCTTGGGGGGCCTCTCCTACAATGAGCAGTTCTTC.

This chain joins TRBV2 and TRBJ1-4; D is undetermined. Trimming removed 6 bases from V and 8 bases from J, with 13 bases in between. The CDR3 is 13 residues long. Germline V gene data show CDR1 as SNHLY and CDR2 as FYNNEI. The CDR3 loop is CASRLLGREKLFF. DNA of the CDR3: TGTGCCAGCAGACTGCTGGGCAGGGAAAAACTGTTTTTT.

This chain links TRBV20-1 with TRBJ1-1, with a weak D call TRBD1 (5 bases). The CDR3 runs to 13 residues. Trimming removed 3 bases at V and 6 bases at J, with 14 bases between. CDR1 and CDR2 from the germline V gene are DFQATT and SNEGSKA (reference sequence). The CDR3 DNA is TGCAGTGCTAGTAATCAGGGATGGGCTGAAGCTTTCTTT. Translation gives CSASNQGWAEAFF.

V is TRBV27 and J is TRBJ2-4; TRBD1 might be the D (6 bases). The germline V gene has CDR1 MNHEY and CDR2 SMNVEV (reference sequence). V was pared by 5 bases and J by 8 bases, with 16 bases between. The length of the CDR3 is 14 residues. The CDR3 here is CASSSSVEGDIQYF. CDR3 bases: TGTGCCAGCAGTAGTTCCGTTGAGGGGGACATTCAGTACTTC.